Listed here are 29 T cell receptor beta chains from one sample, sequenced in a study of cytomegalovirus exposure and HLA in healthy donors. 60 Vbeta and 13 Jbeta primers were used in PCR. Libraries were prepared by immunoSEQ multiplex PCR; TCRdb keeps only in-frame clonotypes and omits some of them. The table records roughly 120,000 clones, 80% of them present only once. Sequenced sample: PBMCs. The receptors originated from a male donor in good health and CMV-seronegative.

The rearrangement links TRBV7-6 to TRBJ1-3; D gene uncertain. The CDR3 has 16 amino acids. Germline V gene sequence: CDR1 SGHVS, CDR2 FNYEAQ. The V end was cut by 5 bases, the J end by 9 bases, with 23 bases between. The CDR3 nucleotides read TGTGCCAGCAGCCACTGGGGAGCAAAGGCAGAGAGCACCATATATTTT. Protein product: CASSHWGAKAESTIYF.

This clone came up once. V and J are TRBV19 and TRBJ1-2; 9 bases align to TRBD1. The ends lost 8 bases at V and 6 bases at J; junction bases unmatched: 16. The germline V gene has CDR1 LNHDA and CDR2 SQIVND (reference sequence). The CDR3 covers 16 residues. The CDR3 spells CASARRTGVLGDGYTF. The CDR3 bases are TGTGCCAGTGCCCGGCGGACAGGGGTTTTAGGAGATGGCTACACCTTC.

Regarding this clone: The junction departs from germline at one end; a sequencing error may be responsible. V gene TRBV28 combines with J gene TRBJ1-5, with D unclear. Germline lookup yields CDR1 MDHEN and CDR2 SYDVKM. The CDR3 is 12 residues long. In nucleotides, the CDR3 is TGTGCCAGCAGTCCAAGCACTCAGCCCCAGCATTTT. Protein: CASSPSTQPQHF.

V usage is TRBV28 and J usage is TRBJ1-1; possible D gene TRBD1, 6 bases. In germline, CDR1 is MDHEN, CDR2 SYDVKM. The CDR3 runs 15 residues. The germline V and J ends were trimmed by 6 bases and 0 bases, with 14 bases remaining between them. The CDR3 nucleotides are TGTGCCAGCAGCCGACCGACAGGTATGAACACTGAAGCTTTCTTT. It is translated as CASSRPTGMNTEAFF. Using reference TRBV28 and TRBJ1-1 for the parts outside the CDR3, the full variable domain is DVKVTQSSRYLVKRTGEKVFLECVQDMDHENMFWYRQDPGLGLRLIYFSYDVKMKEKGDIPEGYSVSREKKERFSLILESASTNQTSMYLCASSRPTGMNTEAFFGQGTRLTVV.

The chain recombines TRBV1 with TRBJ2-7; no check of the table's D call, TRBD2, against the DNA was made. TRBV1 is a documented pseudogene. This CDR3 has 19 residues. CDR3 bases: TGCACCAGCAGCCCTCGGACTAGCGGGAGGCCCCTAACAATCTACGAGCAGTACTTC. This sequence encodes CTSSPRTSGRPLTIYEQYF.

The chain couples TRBV6-5 to TRBJ2-5; 7 bases map to TRBD2. CDR1 MNHEY and CDR2 SVGAGI come from the germline V gene. Trimming removed 2 bases from V and 4 bases from J; junction bases left unmatched: 7. The CDR3 consists of 15 residues. For the CDR3, the DNA is TGTGCCAGCAGTTACGAGAGGACTAGGATAGAGACCCAGTACTTC. Protein sequence: CASSYERTRIETQYF.

The J gene is TRBJ2-3, the V gene TRBV5-1; D might be TRBD2 (5 bases). Trimming removed 0 bases at V and 5 bases at J, with 16 bases between. From germline, CDR1 is SGHRS and CDR2 YFSETQ. This CDR3 is 16 amino acids long. CDR3 loop: CASSLAVEGWGDTQYF. The CDR3 nucleotides are TGCGCCAGCAGCTTGGCCGTTGAGGGTTGGGGAGATACGCAGTATTTT.

The gene calls are TRBV7-2 and TRBJ1-2; no firm D call. V shed 4 bases and J shed 5 bases, with 14 bases lying between them. CDR1 is SGHTA, CDR2 FQGNSA, per germline. The CDR3 spans 14 residues. DNA for the CDR3: TGTGCCAGCAGCTCCCCGATGGGCGGGTATGGCTACACCTTC. Residues: CASSSPMGGYGYTF.

This chain uses TRBV10-3 with TRBJ1-1; a weak D match, TRBD1 (6 bases). The CDR3 loop spans 15 amino acids. Germline CDR1 ENHRY, CDR2 SYGVKD. V was trimmed by 3 bases and J by 1 base, leaving 12 bases between them. The CDR3 nucleotides are TGTGCCATCAGTGATTTTACAGGGCGGAACACTGAAGCTTTCTTT. Amino acid sequence: CAISDFTGRNTEAFF.

V is TRBV30 and J is TRBJ2-7; a possible D gene is TRBD1 (5 bases). Deletions cut 3 bases from V and 0 bases from J, with 18 bases between. Looked up from germline, CDR1 is GTSNPN and CDR2 is SVGIG (reference sequence). The CDR3 spans 16 residues. The CDR3 sequence: CAWRVSLGPGSYEQYF. CDR3 in DNA: TGTGCCTGGAGGGTCTCCTTGGGGCCAGGCTCCTACGAGCAGTACTTC.

V gene TRBV30 combines with J gene TRBJ1-6, with D possibly matching TRBD1 (5 bases). Deletions cut 4 bases from V and 7 bases from J, with 14 bases between. CDR3 size: 14 residues. In germline, CDR1 is GTSNPN, CDR2 SVGIG (reference sequence). CDR3 region: CAWTLGQGNSPLHF. The DNA of the CDR3 is TGTGCCTGGACCCTGGGGCAGGGCAATTCACCCCTCCACTTT.

This chain uses TRBV29-1 with TRBJ2-2, with D tentatively TRBD1 (5 bases). The CDR3 consists of 14 residues. The germline V gene has CDR1 SQVTM and CDR2 ANQGSEA. V was cut by 7 bases and J by 5 bases, with 17 bases left in between. This chain's CDR3 is CSGLNSRATGELFF. CDR3 DNA sequence: TGCAGCGGGTTGAATAGCAGGGCAACCGGGGAGCTGTTTTTT.

The chain employs TRBV5-1 and TRBJ2-1; the D is unclear. The CDR3 is 15 residues long. Looked up from germline, CDR1 is SGHRS and CDR2 is YFSETQ. With 5 bases removed from V and 10 bases from J, the gap between germline ends came to 22 bases. CDR3 in amino acids: CASSPTPSMTMEQFF. DNA of the CDR3: TGCGCCAGCAGTCCCACCCCGAGCATGACAATGGAGCAGTTCTTC.

This clone was observed a handful of times. The chain recombines TRBV6-5 with TRBJ2-7; D is unclear. Per germline, CDR1 MNHEY and CDR2 SVGAGI. V shed 0 bases and J shed 0 bases, with 9 bases lying between them. The CDR3 spans 15 residues. This CDR3 reads CASSYSAESSYEQYF. CDR3 bases: TGTGCCAGCAGTTACTCGGCAGAAAGCTCCTACGAGCAGTACTTC.

This clone came up a few times. V is TRBV19 and J is TRBJ2-7, with D possibly being TRBD1 (7 bases). Germline V gene lookup returns CDR1 LNHDA and CDR2 SQIVND (reference sequence). The CDR3 spans 12 residues. Deletions cut 10 bases from V and 4 bases from J, with 14 bases between. CDR3 amino acids: CATAGQNYEQYF. The CDR3 coding sequence is TGTGCCACCGCGGGACAGAATTACGAGCAGTACTTC.

J is TRBJ2-5 and V is TRBV5-1; D unresolved. The V gene's germline CDR1 is SGHRS and CDR2 YFSETQ. Trimming left V 4 bases short and J 5 bases short, with 21 bases between. This CDR3 is built from 16 residues. DNA of the CDR3: TGCGCCAGCAGCAACAGCCCCCAGGTCTCTTGGGAGACCCAGTACTTC. Its protein product is CASSNSPQVSWETQYF.

The chain has TRBV10-3 and TRBJ1-1; D call uncertain. The CDR3 is made up of 13 amino acids. V was trimmed by 4 bases and J by 1 base, leaving 7 bases between them. Per the germline V gene, CDR1 is ENHRY and CDR2 is SYGVKD. The CDR3 region has the DNA TGTGCCATCAGTGTCCAGAAGAACACTGAAGCTTTCTTT. Protein: CAISVQKNTEAFF.

The chain's CDR3 is CASSSPSYEQYF. The CDR3 DNA reads as TGTGCCAGCAGCTCTCCTTCCTACGAGCAGTACTTC. The genes are TRBV7-3 and TRBJ2-7; D unresolved. Germline V CDR1 and CDR2: SGHTA, FQGTGA. Deletions cut 4 bases from V and 1 base from J, with 5 bases between. The CDR3 has 12 amino acids.

This rearrangement joins TRBV5-1 to TRBJ1-2; tentative D call: TRBD1 (6 bases). The CDR3 length is 16 residues. From germline, CDR1 is SGHRS and CDR2 YFSETQ. Trimming took off 3 bases at V and 4 bases at J, with 19 bases between the two ends. CDR3 in DNA: TGCGCCAGCAGCTCACTTTACGGGGGGCGACTCTATGGCTACACCTTC. This gives the protein CASSSLYGGRLYGYTF.

The chain recombines TRBV2 with TRBJ1-1; D uncertain. CDR3 length: 10 residues. Looked up from germline, CDR1 is SNHLY and CDR2 is FYNNEI. Trimming removed 9 bases from V and 1 base from J, with 3 bases in between. CDR3 coding DNA: TGTGCCAGTAAGAACACTGAAGCTTTCTTT. Translated: CASKNTEAFF.

J is TRBJ2-3 and V is TRBV7-9; TRBD2 might be the D (5 bases). V lost 5 bases to trimming and J lost 5 bases, with 14 bases between them. Germline values: CDR1 SEHNR, CDR2 FQNEAQ (reference sequence). The CDR3 contains 14 residues. The DNA for the CDR3 is TGTGCCAGCAGCCCACTAGGGTTCAGAGATACGCAGTATTTT. Translation: CASSPLGFRDTQYF.

This clone was observed once. The V call is TRBV6-1, the J call TRBJ2-7, with TRBD2 matching over 11 bases. Germline CDR1 MNHNS, CDR2 SASEGT. The CDR3 is 14 amino acids. The trim removed 6 bases at V and 5 bases at J, leaving 6 bases unmatched. The CDR3 loop is CASSQLAGEDEQYF. The DNA of the CDR3 is TGTGCCAGCAGCCAACTAGCGGGAGAGGACGAGCAGTACTTC.

The chain joins TRBV5-1 to TRBJ1-1; no clear D. CDR1 SGHRS and CDR2 YFSETQ come from the germline V gene. CDR3 length equals 14 residues. Between the trimmed V and J ends, which lost 3 bases and 4 bases, there was a span of 13 bases. This CDR3 reads CASSSEEGSTEAFF. CDR3 bases: TGCGCCAGCAGCTCCGAGGAGGGAAGCACTGAAGCTTTCTTT.

The rearrangement uses TRBV7-8 and TRBJ2-7; TRBD1 aligns across 8 bases. J gave up 2 bases and V 5 bases, and 17 bases lay outside the gene matches. This CDR3 spans 18 amino acids. Germline CDR1 and CDR2: SGHVS and FQNEAQ. The CDR3 DNA reads as TGTGCCAGCAGCCCCGGGACAGGAAAAGTCCCCATCCCCTACGAGCAGTACTTC. It encodes CASSPGTGKVPIPYEQYF.

The J gene is TRBJ1-6, the V gene TRBV6-5; weak D call: TRBD1 (5 bases). CDR1 is MNHEY and CDR2 is SVGAGI in the germline V gene. Deletions cut 4 bases from V and 6 bases from J, with 10 bases between. The CDR3 loop spans 14 amino acids. The DNA of the CDR3 is TGTGCCAGCAGTTTCAGGGAAGGTAATTCACCCCTCCACTTT. It yields the protein CASSFREGNSPLHF.

Remarks on this clone: The germline gene is not matched at one end of the junction; a read error may be the cause. The gene calls are TRBV7-8 and TRBJ2-6; D may be TRBD1 (5 bases). The CDR3 has 17 amino acids. Germline CDR1 is SGHVS and CDR2 is FQNEAQ. CDR3 sequence: CASSPRSVRSGANGLTF. Here the CDR3 DNA reads TGTGCCAGCAGCCCGCGGTCGGTGCGCTCTGGGGCCAACGGCCTGACTTTC.

This rearrangement joins TRBV7-2 to TRBJ2-7; D is possibly TRBD1 (5 bases). The CDR3 length is 15 residues. V gave up 1 base and J gave up 0 bases, with 10 bases separating them. Per germline, CDR1 SGHTA and CDR2 FQGNSA. CDR3 nucleotide sequence: TGTGCCAGCAGCTTAGTCTTCAGGGCCTCCTACGAGCAGTACTTC. This codes for CASSLVFRASYEQYF.

V gene TRBV6-1 combines with J gene TRBJ1-6, with D perhaps TRBD1 (5 bases). The CDR3 is made up of 15 amino acids. Germline loops: CDR1 MNHNS, CDR2 SASEGT. V was shortened by 3 bases and J by 3 bases, with 9 bases between the two germline ends. CDR3 region: CASSEAGLYNSPLHF. CDR3 DNA sequence: TGTGCCAGCAGTGAGGCGGGGCTCTATAATTCACCCCTCCACTTT.

Note on this clone: An end of the junction differs from the germline gene, which may be a read error. The genes are TRBV7-9 and TRBJ2-6, with 9 bases identical to TRBD1. Germline values: CDR1 SEHNR, CDR2 FQNEAQ (reference sequence). This CDR3 is 18 amino acids long. CDR3: CSSSLRTGAASGANVLTF. The CDR3 DNA sequence: TGTTCCAGCAGCTTGAGGACAGGGGCAGCTTCTGGGGCCAACGTCCTGACTTTC.